This T cell receptor (beta chain) was sequenced during a study of shared clonotypes between healthy human individuals. The CDR3 runs 16 residues. Unmatched junction bases numbered 11, after V lost 5 bases and J lost 4 bases. Germline CDR1 reads MDHEN; CDR2 reads SYDVKM. Study-wide results and limits: Lower generation probabilities were found for non-shared clonotypes than for those shared by all four donors.

Naive CD8 cells lacked CD45RO and underwent positive selection for CCR7, leaving out terminally differentiated effector memory CD45RA+ cells. Everyone who donated was a Caucasian adult who lived in Nashville, Tennessee. Profiled with immunoSEQ multiplex PCR; TCRdb holds only in-frame clones, not every one. The sample carries about 680,000 clones, about 91% recorded once. As regards this clone: Its target is not known.

Sequencing input: naive CD8+ T cells sorted from blood. The chain combines TRBV28 with TRBJ2-7, with 10 bases that match TRBD2. This sequence was found in a man under 40 in good health. CDR3 DNA sequence: TGTGCCAGCAGTCCTCTGAAGCCGGGACTAGCGTACGAGCAGTACTTC. This encodes CASSPLKPGLAYEQYF.